This entry is about one T cell receptor beta chain. Per germline, CDR1 SGHVS and CDR2 FQNEAQ. V was shortened by 5 bases and J by 7 bases, with 9 bases between the two germline ends. CDR3 length: 13 amino acids. The sample originates from a study of blood T cell repertoires in COVID-19. Generated by immunoSEQ multiplex PCR, the TCRdb table keeps only in-frame clones and is missing some. The repertoire consists of 35,000 to 50,000 clones, with about 70% occurring once and the leading ten covering approximately 62%. Sequenced input: peripheral blood. The chain uses TRBV7-8 and TRBJ1-6, with a tentative D call TRBD1 (5 bases). This clonotype was obtained from a man of 80 years or more with acute or convalescent COVID-19. The CDR3 is CASSLAGNSPLHF. As DNA, the CDR3 is TGTGCCAGCAGCCTGGCAGGGAATTCACCCCTCCACTTT.